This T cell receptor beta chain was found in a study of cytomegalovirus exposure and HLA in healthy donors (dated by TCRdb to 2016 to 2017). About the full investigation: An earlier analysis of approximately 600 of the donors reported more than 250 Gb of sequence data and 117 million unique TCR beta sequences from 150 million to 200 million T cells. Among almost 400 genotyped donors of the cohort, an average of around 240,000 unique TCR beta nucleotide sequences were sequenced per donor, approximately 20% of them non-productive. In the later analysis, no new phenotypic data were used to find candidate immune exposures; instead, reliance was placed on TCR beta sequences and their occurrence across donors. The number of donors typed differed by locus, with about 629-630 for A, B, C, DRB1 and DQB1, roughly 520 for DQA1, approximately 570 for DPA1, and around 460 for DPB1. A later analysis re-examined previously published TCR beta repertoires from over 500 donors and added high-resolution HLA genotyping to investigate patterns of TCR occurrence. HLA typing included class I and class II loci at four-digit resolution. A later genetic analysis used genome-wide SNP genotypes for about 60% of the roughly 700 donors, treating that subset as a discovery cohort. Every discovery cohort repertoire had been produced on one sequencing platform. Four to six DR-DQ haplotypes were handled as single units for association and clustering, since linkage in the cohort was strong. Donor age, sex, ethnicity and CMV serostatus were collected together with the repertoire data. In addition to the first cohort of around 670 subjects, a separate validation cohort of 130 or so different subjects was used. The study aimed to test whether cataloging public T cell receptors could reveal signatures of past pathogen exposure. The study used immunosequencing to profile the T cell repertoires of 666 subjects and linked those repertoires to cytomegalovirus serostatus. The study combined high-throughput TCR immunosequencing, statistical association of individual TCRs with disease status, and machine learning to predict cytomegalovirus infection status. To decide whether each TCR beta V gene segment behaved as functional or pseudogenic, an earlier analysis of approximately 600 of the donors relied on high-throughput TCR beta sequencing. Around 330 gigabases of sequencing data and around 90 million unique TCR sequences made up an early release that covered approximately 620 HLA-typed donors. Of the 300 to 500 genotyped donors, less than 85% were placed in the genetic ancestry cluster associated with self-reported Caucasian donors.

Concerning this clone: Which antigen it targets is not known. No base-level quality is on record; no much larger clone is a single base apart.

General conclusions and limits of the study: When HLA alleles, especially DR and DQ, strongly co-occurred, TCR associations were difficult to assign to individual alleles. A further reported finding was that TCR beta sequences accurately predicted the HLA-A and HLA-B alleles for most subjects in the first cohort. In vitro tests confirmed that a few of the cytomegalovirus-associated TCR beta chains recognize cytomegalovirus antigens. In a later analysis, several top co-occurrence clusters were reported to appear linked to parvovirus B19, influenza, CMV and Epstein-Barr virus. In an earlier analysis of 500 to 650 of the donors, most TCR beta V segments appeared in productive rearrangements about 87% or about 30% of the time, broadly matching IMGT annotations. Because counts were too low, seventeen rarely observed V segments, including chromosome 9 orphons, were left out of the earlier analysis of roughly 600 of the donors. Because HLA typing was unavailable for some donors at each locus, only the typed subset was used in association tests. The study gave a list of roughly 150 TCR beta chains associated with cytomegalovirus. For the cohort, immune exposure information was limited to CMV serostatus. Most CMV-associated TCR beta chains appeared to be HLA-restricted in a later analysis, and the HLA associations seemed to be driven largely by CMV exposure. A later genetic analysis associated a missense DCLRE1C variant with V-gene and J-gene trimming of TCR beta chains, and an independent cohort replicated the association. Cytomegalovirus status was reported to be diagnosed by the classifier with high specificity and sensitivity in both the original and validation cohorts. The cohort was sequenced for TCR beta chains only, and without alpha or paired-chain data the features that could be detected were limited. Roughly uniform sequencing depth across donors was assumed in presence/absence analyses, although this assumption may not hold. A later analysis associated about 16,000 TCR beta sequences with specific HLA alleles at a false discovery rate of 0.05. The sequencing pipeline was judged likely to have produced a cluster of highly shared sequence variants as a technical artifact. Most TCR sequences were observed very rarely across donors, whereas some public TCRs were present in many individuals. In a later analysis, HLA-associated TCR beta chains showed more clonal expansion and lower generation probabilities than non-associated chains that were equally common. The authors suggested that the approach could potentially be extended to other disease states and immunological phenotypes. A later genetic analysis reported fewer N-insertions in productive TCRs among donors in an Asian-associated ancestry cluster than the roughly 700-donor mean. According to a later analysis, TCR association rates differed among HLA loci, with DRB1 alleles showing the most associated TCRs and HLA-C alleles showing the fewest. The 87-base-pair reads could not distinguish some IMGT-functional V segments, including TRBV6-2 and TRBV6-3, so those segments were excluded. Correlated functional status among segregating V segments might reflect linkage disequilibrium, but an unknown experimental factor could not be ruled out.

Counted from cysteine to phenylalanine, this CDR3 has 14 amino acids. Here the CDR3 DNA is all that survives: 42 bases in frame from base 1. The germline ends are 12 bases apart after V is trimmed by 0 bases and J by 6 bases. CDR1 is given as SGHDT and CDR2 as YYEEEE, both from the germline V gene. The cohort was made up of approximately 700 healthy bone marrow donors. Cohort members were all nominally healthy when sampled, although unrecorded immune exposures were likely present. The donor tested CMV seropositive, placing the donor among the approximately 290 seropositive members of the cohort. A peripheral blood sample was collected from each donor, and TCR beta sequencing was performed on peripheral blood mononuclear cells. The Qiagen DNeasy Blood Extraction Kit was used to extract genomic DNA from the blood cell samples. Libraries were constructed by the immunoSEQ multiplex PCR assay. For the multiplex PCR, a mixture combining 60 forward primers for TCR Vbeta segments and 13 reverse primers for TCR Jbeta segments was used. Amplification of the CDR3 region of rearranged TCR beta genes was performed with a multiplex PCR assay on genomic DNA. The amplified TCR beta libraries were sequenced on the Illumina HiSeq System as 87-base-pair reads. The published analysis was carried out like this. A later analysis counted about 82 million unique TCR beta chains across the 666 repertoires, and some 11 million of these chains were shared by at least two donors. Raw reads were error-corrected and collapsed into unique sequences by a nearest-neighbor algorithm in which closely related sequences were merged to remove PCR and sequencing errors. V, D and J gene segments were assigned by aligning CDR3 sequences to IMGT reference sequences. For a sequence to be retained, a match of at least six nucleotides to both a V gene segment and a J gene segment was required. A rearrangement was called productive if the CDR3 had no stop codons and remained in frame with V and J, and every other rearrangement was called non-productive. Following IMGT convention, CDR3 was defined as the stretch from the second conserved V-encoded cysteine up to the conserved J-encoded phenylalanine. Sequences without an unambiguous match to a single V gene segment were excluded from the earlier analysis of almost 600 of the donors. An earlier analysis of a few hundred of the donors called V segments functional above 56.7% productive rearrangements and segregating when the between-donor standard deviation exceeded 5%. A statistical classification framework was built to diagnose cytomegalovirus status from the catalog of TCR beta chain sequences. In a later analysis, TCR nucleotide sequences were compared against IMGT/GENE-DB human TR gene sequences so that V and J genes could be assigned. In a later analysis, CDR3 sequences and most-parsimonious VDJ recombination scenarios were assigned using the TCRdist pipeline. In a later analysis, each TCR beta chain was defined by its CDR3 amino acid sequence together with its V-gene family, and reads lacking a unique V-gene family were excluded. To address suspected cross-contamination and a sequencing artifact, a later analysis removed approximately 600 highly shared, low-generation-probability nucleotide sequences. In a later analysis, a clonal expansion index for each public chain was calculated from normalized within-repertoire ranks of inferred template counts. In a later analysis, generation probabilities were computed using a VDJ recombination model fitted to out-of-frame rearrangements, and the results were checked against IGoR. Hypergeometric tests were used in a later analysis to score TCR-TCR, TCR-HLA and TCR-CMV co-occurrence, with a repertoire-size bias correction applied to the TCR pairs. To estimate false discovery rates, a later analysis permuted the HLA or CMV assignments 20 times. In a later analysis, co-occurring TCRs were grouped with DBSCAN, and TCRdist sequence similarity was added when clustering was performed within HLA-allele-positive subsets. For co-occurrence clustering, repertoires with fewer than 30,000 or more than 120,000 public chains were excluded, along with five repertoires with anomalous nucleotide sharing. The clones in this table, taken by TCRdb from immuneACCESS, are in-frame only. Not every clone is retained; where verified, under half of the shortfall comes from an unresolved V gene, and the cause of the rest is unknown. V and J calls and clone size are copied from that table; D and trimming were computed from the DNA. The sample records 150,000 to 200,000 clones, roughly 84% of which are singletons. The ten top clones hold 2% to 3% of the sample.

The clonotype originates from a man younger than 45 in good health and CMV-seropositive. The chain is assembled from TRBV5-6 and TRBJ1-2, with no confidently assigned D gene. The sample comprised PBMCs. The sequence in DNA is TGTGCCAGCAGCTTGGACAGTTTGGTCGATGGCTACACCTTC. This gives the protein CASSLDSLVDGYTF. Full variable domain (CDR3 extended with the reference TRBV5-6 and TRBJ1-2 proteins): DAGVTQSPTHLIKTRGQQVTLRCSPKSGHDTVSWYQQALGQGPQFIFQYYEEEERQRGNFPDRFSGHQFPNYSSELNVNALLLGDSALYLCASSLDSLVDGYTFGSGTRLTVV.